The clone carrying this T cell receptor (beta chain) occurred many times. RNA transcripts served as the template for amplifying TCR beta CDR3 regions. RT-PCR in the first round (using the HTBI primer set) targeted the TCR CDR3. TCRdb redid the calling of the multiplex PCR reads with MiXCR, one entry per CDR3 protein. The sample includes 400,000 or so distinct CDR3 sequences, roughly 14% of them seen just once. The data are from a study of T cells in Graves' hyperthyroidism and ophthalmopathy. Study-wide background: Once the initial diagnosis was made, peripheral blood was obtained before any treatment.

Germline V lookup: CDR1 SNHLY, CDR2 FYNNEI. CDR3 size: 15 residues. V was trimmed by 1 base and J by 2 bases, leaving 11 bases between them. An approximately 9.4 ml volume of fresh peripheral blood provided the PBMCs. Sequencing used blood. The chain combines TRBV2 with TRBJ2-5; D is unclear. This receptor was taken from a woman aged 30 to 39 with Graves' ophthalmopathy. CDR3 sequence: CASSEDIPAQETQYF. CDR3 nucleotide sequence: TGTGCCAGCAGTGAAGATATACCAGCTCAAGAGACCCAGTACTTC.